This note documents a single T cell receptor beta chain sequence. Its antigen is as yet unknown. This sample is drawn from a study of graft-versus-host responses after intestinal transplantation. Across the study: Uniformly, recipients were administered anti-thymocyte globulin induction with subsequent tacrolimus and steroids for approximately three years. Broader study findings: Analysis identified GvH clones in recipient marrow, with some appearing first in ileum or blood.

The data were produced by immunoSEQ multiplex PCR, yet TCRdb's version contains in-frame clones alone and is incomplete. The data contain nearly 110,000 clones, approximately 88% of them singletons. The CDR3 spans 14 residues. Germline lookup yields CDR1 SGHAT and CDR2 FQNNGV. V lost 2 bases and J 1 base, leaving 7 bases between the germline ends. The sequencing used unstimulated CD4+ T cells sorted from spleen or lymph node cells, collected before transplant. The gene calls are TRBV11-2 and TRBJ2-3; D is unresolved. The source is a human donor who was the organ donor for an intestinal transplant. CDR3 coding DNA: TGTGCCAGCAGCTTAAATATCGGCACAGATACGCAGTATTTT. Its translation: CASSLNIGTDTQYF.